Each of the 9 T cell receptor beta chains below was sequenced from the same sample in a study of blood T cells in healthy people across ages. The second PCR ran roughly 6 to 12 cycles with a sample-barcoded 5' primer and J-beta primers. TCRdb re-analysed the 5' RACE reads in MiXCR, keeping a single row per CDR3 protein. The table includes around 780,000 distinct CDR3 sequences, around 25% detected once. These same data were also listed under a study on T cells of mothers and their children.

Specimen: blood. The receptors originated from a boy aged 10-17 years in good health.

Turning to this clonotype: The conserved closing phenylalanine or tryptophan is absent in this CDR3, likely reflecting a read error. This chain connects TRBV9 to TRBJ2-1; 11 positions agree with TRBD2. Germline assignment: CDR1 SGDLS and CDR2 YYNGEE. Trimming at V came to 0 bases and at J to 7 bases, leaving 9 bases not matched to a gene. The CDR3 is 17 residues long. The CDR3 loop reads CASSVGASGGPENEQFL. The CDR3 bases are TGTGCCAGCAGCGTAGGGGCTAGCGGGGGGCCCGAGAATGAGCAGTTCCTC.

This chain joins TRBV2 and TRBJ2-3; no clear D. The CDR3 loop spans 9 amino acids. Germline CDR1 reads SNHLY; CDR2 reads FYNNEI. V was clipped by 10 bases and J by 4 bases, with 3 bases between them. CDR3 coding DNA: TGTGCCATCGCAGATACGCAGTATTTT. This encodes CAIADTQYF.

J is TRBJ2-2 and V is TRBV20-1; tentative D call: TRBD2 (5 bases). There are 12 residues in the CDR3. Deletions cut 3 bases from V and 8 bases from J, with 10 bases between. Germline CDR1 reads DFQATT; CDR2 reads SNEGSKA (reference sequence). CDR3 protein: CSARDLGGELFF. CDR3 nucleotides: TGCAGTGCTAGGGACTTGGGAGGGGAGCTGTTTTTT.

To note about this clonotype: A read error may account for a junction end that differs from germline. The rearrangement links TRBV12-3 or TRBV12-4 to TRBJ2-7; TRBD2 aligns across 8 bases. This CDR3 comprises 14 residues. The CDR3 reads CASSFGGASYEQYF. The CDR3 nucleotides are TGCGCCAGCAGCTTCGGGGGGGCCTCCTACGAGCAGTACTTC.

The chain has TRBV6-1 and TRBJ2-2; D assignment may be TRBD1 or TRBD2 (5 bases each). V lost 0 bases to trimming and J lost 6 bases, with 14 bases between them. Germline V lookup: CDR1 MNHNS, CDR2 SASEGT. This CDR3 has 16 amino acids. DNA for the CDR3: TGTGCCAGCAGTGAAGCCGTCGGGACGGTCTCCGGGGAGCTGTTTTTT. The encoded protein is CASSEAVGTVSGELFF.

The genes are TRBV9 and TRBJ1-2; D gene uncertain. There are 12 residues in the CDR3. The V gene's germline CDR1 is SGDLS and CDR2 YYNGEE. Trimming took off 4 bases at V and 3 bases at J, with 7 bases between the two ends. The CDR3 loop reads CASSKGDYGYTF. The CDR3 bases are TGTGCCAGCAGCAAGGGCGACTATGGCTACACCTTC.

This clonotype has only a few counts. V usage is TRBV6-6 and J usage is TRBJ2-7, with D tentatively TRBD1 or TRBD2 (5 bases each). Looked up from germline, CDR1 is MNHNY and CDR2 is SVGAGI (reference sequence). The germline V and J ends were trimmed by 4 bases and 3 bases, with 16 bases remaining between them. The CDR3 extends over 15 amino acids. Here the CDR3 DNA reads TGTGCCAGCAGTTTCCCCCCGGGACCCAGCTACGAGCAGTACTTC. It is translated as CASSFPPGPSYEQYF.

This clonotype was recorded a few times. V and J are TRBV7-9 and TRBJ2-7; D uncertain. The germline V gene encodes CDR1 SEHNR and CDR2 FQNEAQ (reference sequence). The V end lost 1 base, the J end lost 3 bases, and 16 bases lay between the germline ends. This CDR3 has 16 residues. As DNA, the CDR3 is TGTGCCAGCAGCTTAGAGGGTTCGGTAGTACGCTACGAGCAGTACTTC. Its protein is CASSLEGSVVRYEQYF.

The gene calls are TRBV20-1 and TRBJ1-2, with 11 bases aligning to TRBD1. This CDR3 is 16 amino acids long. The V gene end was trimmed by 4 bases and the J gene end by 2 bases; junction bases not matched to a gene: 9. Germline CDR1 and CDR2: DFQATT and SNEGSKA (reference sequence). The CDR3 loop is CSAKGVRTGGNYGYTF. The CDR3 DNA follows: TGCAGTGCTAAAGGGGTGCGGACAGGGGGCAACTATGGCTACACCTTC.